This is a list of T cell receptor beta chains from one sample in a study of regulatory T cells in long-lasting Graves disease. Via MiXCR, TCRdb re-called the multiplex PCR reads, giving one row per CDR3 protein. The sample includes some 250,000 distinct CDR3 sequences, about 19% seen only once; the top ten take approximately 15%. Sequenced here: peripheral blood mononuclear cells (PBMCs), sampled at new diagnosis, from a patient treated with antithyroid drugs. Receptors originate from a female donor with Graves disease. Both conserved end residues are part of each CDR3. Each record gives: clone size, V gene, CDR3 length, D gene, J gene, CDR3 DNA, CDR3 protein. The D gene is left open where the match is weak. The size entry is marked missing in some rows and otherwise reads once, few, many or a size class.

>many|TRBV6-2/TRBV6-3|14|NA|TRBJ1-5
TGTGCCAGCAGCCTCCGGGGCCAAAATCAGCCCCAGCATTTT
CASSLRGQNQPQHF
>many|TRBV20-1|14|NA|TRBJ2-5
TGCAGTGCTAGAGATGAGGGATTCTGGGAGACCCAGTACTTC
CSARDEGFWETQYF
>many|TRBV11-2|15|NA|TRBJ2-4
TGTGCCAGCAGCCCCCTAGGGCTAAGGAAAAACATTCAGTACTTC
CASSPLGLRKNIQYF
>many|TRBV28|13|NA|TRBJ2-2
TGTGCCAGCACCTTGGGTGCCACCGGGGAGCTGTTTTTT
CASTLGATGELFF
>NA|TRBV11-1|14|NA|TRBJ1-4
TGTGCCAGCGGACGGGGGGCGGTGAATGAAAAACTGTTTTTT
CASGRGAVNEKLFF
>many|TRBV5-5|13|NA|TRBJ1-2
TGTGCCAGCAGCTTGAGGGCGGAGTATGGCTACACCTTC
CASSLRAEYGYTF
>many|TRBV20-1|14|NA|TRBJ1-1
TGCAGTGCTAGAGAGTTACGCCGGAACACTGAAGCTTTCTTT
CSARELRRNTEAFF
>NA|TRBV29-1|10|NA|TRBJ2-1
TGCAGCGGAGGGACCAACGAGCAGTTCTTC
CSGGTNEQFF
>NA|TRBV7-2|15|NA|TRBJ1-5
TGTGCCAGCAGCTTCGACCGGGACGGGGATCAGCCCCAGCATTTT
CASSFDRDGDQPQHF
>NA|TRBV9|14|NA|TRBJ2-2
TGTGCCAGCAGCGCGGCGGGATCGGGCGGGGAGCTGTTTTTT
CASSAAGSGGELFF
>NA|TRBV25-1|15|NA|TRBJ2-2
TGTGCCAGCAGTGATCAGCGAGACCACACCGGGGAGCTGTTTTTT
CASSDQRDHTGELFF
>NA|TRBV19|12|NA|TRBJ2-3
TGTGCCAGTAGTACCGGGACAAATACGCAGTATTTT
CASSTGTNTQYF
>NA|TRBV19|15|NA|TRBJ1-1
TGTGCCAGTAGTATAGCCGGGGGAGGGAACACTGAAGCTTTCTTT
CASSIAGGGNTEAFF
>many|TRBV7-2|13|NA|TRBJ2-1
TGTGCCAGCAGCATAGGACAGCTTCGAGAGCAGTTCTTC
CASSIGQLREQFF
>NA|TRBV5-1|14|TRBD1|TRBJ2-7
TGCGCCAGCAGCTTGGGGACAGGGGTGAGTGAGCAGTACTTC
CASSLGTGVSEQYF
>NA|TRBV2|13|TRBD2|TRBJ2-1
TGTGCCAGCCGAGGACTAGTTGTGTCGTTGCAGTTCTTC
CASRGLVVSLQFF
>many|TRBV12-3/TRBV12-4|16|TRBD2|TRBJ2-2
TGTGCCAGCAGTTTTATCGGGAGGGAGAACACCGGGGAGCTGTTTTTT
CASSFIGRENTGELFF
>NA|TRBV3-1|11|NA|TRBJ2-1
TGTGCCACCTCTTTATTTGGTGAGCAGTTCTTC
CATSLFGEQFF
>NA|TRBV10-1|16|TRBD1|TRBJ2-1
TGCGCCAGCAGTGGGGGACAGGAAAGCTCCTACAATGAGCAGTTCTTC
CASSGGQESSYNEQFF
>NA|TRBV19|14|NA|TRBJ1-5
TGTGCCAGTAGTATAATGGGTGAGGGACAGCCCCAGCATTTT
CASSIMGEGQPQHF
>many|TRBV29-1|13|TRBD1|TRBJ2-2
TGCAGCGTCTCACAGGGGGCAGGCGGGGAGCTGTTTTTT
CSVSQGAGGELFF
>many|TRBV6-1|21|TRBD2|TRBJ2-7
TGTGCCAGCAGTCCTCTCCAACGGTCGCGAGGAGCGGGAACCTTGCCCTACGAGCAGTACTTC
CASSPLQRSRGAGTLPYEQYF
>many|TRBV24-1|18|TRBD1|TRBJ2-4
TGTGCCACCAGTGTTCCCCGACAGGGCTTACTAGCCAAAAACATTCAGTACTTC
CATSVPRQGLLAKNIQYF
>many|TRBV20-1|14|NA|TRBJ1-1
TGCAGTGCAAGACCCGGACACCCGAACACTGAAGCTTTCTTT
CSARPGHPNTEAFF
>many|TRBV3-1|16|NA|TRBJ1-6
TGTGCCAGCAGCCAGACCTCAGTCTCCTATAATTCACCCCTCCACTTT
CASSQTSVSYNSPLHF
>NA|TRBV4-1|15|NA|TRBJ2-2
TGCGCCAGCAGTGACCCCAGGGGACGGACCGGGGAGCTGTTTTTT
CASSDPRGRTGELFF
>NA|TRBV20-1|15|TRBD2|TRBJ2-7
TGCAGTGCTAGAGTTTTAAGCGGGGCTTCCTACGAGCAGTACTTC
CSARVLSGASYEQYF
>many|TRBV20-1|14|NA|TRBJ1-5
TGCAGTGCTAGGGGAGGTAACGGCAATCAGCCCCAGCATTTT
CSARGGNGNQPQHF
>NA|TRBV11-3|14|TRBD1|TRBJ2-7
TGTGCCAGCAGCTCGGGACAGGGATCGGTCGAGCAGTACTTC
CASSSGQGSVEQYF
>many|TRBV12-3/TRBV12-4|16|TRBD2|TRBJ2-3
TGTGCCAGCAGTTTAGCGACTAGCGGGAGAGCAGATACGCAGTATTTT
CASSLATSGRADTQYF
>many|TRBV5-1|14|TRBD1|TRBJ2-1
TGCGCCAGCAGTCCCGGGACAGGCCACAATGAGCAGTTCTTC
CASSPGTGHNEQFF
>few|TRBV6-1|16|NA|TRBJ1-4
TGTGCCAGCAGTCTAACCCTCTGGGGCAAGGTTGAAAAACTGTTTTTT
CASSLTLWGKVEKLFF
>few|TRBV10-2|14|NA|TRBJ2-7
TGCGCCAGCTCTGGGGACCTTGTTGGTTACGAGCAGTACTTC
CASSGDLVGYEQYF
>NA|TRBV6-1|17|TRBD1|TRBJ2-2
TGTGCCAGCAGCTTCACCACAGGGGGAGCTAACACCGGGGAGCTGTTTTTT
CASSFTTGGANTGELFF
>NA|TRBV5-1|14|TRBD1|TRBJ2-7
TGCGCCAGCAGCTCCGGGACAGGGGGAGGCGAGCAGTACTTC
CASSSGTGGGEQYF
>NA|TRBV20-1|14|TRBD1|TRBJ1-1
TGCAGTGCTAGAGACTACAGGGGAGGAACTGAAGCTTTCTTT
CSARDYRGGTEAFF
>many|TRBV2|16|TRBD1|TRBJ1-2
TGTGCCAGCGCCCTGACTACCGGGACAGGGAACTATGGCTACACCTTC
CASALTTGTGNYGYTF
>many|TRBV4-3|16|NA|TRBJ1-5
TGCGCCAGCAGCCAAGATCCAATGGGACTCAATCAGCCCCAGCATTTT
CASSQDPMGLNQPQHF
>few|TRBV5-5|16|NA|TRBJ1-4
TGTGCCAGCAGCTTAGCCCCGGCAGCGACTAATGAAAAACTGTTTTTT
CASSLAPAATNEKLFF
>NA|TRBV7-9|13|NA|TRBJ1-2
TGTGCCAGCAGATCGGACAGTCACCTTGGCTACACCTTC
CASRSDSHLGYTF
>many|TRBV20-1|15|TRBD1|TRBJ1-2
TGCAGTGCTAGATCCCTGAAGGGGACAGGTTATGGCTACACCTTC
CSARSLKGTGYGYTF
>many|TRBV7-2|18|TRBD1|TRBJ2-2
TGTGCCAGCAGCTTAAGGACAGGGGGTGGTTATAACACCGGGGAGCTGTTTTTT
CASSLRTGGGYNTGELFF
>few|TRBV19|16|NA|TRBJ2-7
TGTGCCAGTAGTATTGGGGGATCACAGGGCGGCTACGAGCAGTACTTC
CASSIGGSQGGYEQYF